The text below deals with one T cell receptor beta chain. Original data processing: How many nucleated cells were present was estimated from reference gene primer amplification. Repertoires were generated with immunoSEQ multiplex PCR, while TCRdb's copy carries only in-frame clones and drops some. V and J calls plus clone size are reproduced from that table; the DNA served to infer D and trimming. The sample lists roughly 250,000 clones; over 75% were seen once. With 7 bases clipped from V and 3 bases from J, the junction kept 4 bases outside the gene matches. Per germline, CDR1 LNHDA and CDR2 SQIVND (reference sequence). The CDR3 extends over 14 amino acids. The data derive from a study of blood T cell repertoires in COVID-19. Study context: Samples came from the United States, Italy and Spain, spanning acute and convalescent COVID-19. T cells, B-cell-depleted T cells, or PBMCs supplied cDNA or gDNA.

Sequenced material: peripheral blood. This chain uses TRBV19 with TRBJ1-2; 11 bases map to TRBD1. The clonotype comes from a human donor in a cohort sampled during active COVID-19. CDR3: CASNPGQGDYGYTF. CDR3 DNA: TGTGCCAGTAATCCGGGACAGGGGGACTATGGCTACACCTTC.